Listed below are T cell receptor beta chains from one sample, sequenced in a study of post-analysis software for immune sequencing data. Each CDR3 protein gets one entry after TCRdb re-called the PCR reads with MiXCR. In the table there are hundreds of thousands of distinct CDR3 sequences, roughly 50% of which are singletons. The specimen sequenced was blood. These receptors were taken from a girl under 18 with multiple sclerosis. The CDR3 runs from the conserved cysteine through the conserved F or W. Fields, in order: J gene, V gene, clone size, D gene, CDR3 protein, CDR3 DNA. A D gene is named only where the DNA matches it firmly. The listing skips clone size in some rows; elsewhere it reads once, few, many or a size class.

J gene: TRBJ2-3
V gene: TRBV4-1
clone size: NA
D gene: NA
CDR3 protein: CASSQEFQSIADTQYF
CDR3 DNA: TGCGCCAGCAGCCAAGAGTTTCAGTCAATCGCAGATACGCAGTATTTT

J gene: TRBJ2-3
V gene: TRBV5-1
clone size: NA
D gene: NA
CDR3 protein: CASSLGGSPRTDTQYF
CDR3 DNA: TGCGCCAGCAGCTTGGGGGGATCACCCCGCACAGATACGCAGTATTTT

J gene: TRBJ2-7
V gene: TRBV9
clone size: NA
D gene: NA
CDR3 protein: CASSVAERPGYEQYF
CDR3 DNA: TGTGCCAGCAGCGTAGCGGAGCGGCCAGGCTACGAGCAGTACTTC

J gene: TRBJ2-3
V gene: TRBV20-1
clone size: few
D gene: NA
CDR3 protein: CSARAGNTDTQYF
CDR3 DNA: TGCAGTGCTAGAGCGGGAAACACAGATACGCAGTATTTT

J gene: TRBJ1-4
V gene: TRBV25-1
clone size: few
D gene: NA
CDR3 protein: CASSGRSNEKLFF
CDR3 DNA: TGTGCCAGCAGTGGACGGTCTAATGAAAAACTGTTTTTT

J gene: TRBJ2-7
V gene: TRBV29-1
clone size: NA
D gene: NA
CDR3 protein: CSISTPPAYEQYF
CDR3 DNA: TGCAGCATCTCAACTCCACCTGCCTACGAGCAGTACTTC

J gene: TRBJ2-7
V gene: TRBV9
clone size: NA
D gene: NA
CDR3 protein: CASSSRVSAEQYF
CDR3 DNA: TGTGCCAGCAGCTCCCGGGTTAGCGCCGAGCAGTACTTC

J gene: TRBJ2-4
V gene: TRBV7-3
clone size: NA
D gene: TRBD2
CDR3 protein: CASSYTSGGPNEQYF
CDR3 DNA: TGTGCCAGCAGCTATACTAGCGGGGGTCCCAATGAGCAGTACTTC

J gene: TRBJ2-3
V gene: TRBV10-3
clone size: NA
D gene: TRBD2
CDR3 protein: CAITSGSTDTQYF
CDR3 DNA: TGTGCCATTACTAGCGGTAGCACAGATACGCAGTATTTT

J gene: TRBJ2-7
V gene: TRBV10-3
clone size: few
D gene: NA
CDR3 protein: CAIPGQREHEQYF
CDR3 DNA: TGTGCCATCCCGGGTCAAAGGGAGCACGAGCAGTACTTC

J gene: TRBJ2-7
V gene: TRBV20-1
clone size: NA
D gene: NA
CDR3 protein: CSATLRNEQYF
CDR3 DNA: TGCAGTGCTACTTTACGAAACGAGCAGTACTTC

J gene: TRBJ2-6
V gene: TRBV30
clone size: few
D gene: TRBD1
CDR3 protein: CAWSGTGKLTGANVLTF
CDR3 DNA: TGTGCCTGGAGTGGGACAGGGAAGCTTACTGGGGCCAACGTCCTGACTTTC

J gene: TRBJ2-6
V gene: TRBV7-8
clone size: NA
D gene: NA
CDR3 protein: CASRPQGWGANVPTF
CDR3 DNA: TGTGCCAGCAGACCACAGGGGTGGGGGGCCAACGTCCCGACTTTC

J gene: TRBJ1-5
V gene: TRBV7-9
clone size: few
D gene: NA
CDR3 protein: CASSLGTGSQPQHF
CDR3 DNA: TGTGCCAGCAGCTTAGGTACAGGGAGTCAGCCCCAGCATTTT

J gene: TRBJ2-5
V gene: TRBV7-9
clone size: NA
D gene: NA
CDR3 protein: CASSLAGQMSQYF
CDR3 DNA: TGTGCCAGCAGCTTAGCCGGCCAGATGTCCCAGTACTTC

J gene: TRBJ2-7
V gene: TRBV10-3
clone size: once
D gene: NA
CDR3 protein: CAIRRETGLYEQYF
CDR3 DNA: TGTGCCATCCGGCGGGAGACAGGGTTGTACGAGCAGTACTTC

J gene: TRBJ2-5
V gene: TRBV7-7
clone size: few
D gene: TRBD1
CDR3 protein: CASSPRQGELPATQYF
CDR3 DNA: TGTGCCAGCAGCCCCAGACAGGGGGAGCTCCCGGCGACCCAGTACTTC

J gene: TRBJ2-7
V gene: TRBV5-1
clone size: few
D gene: TRBD2
CDR3 protein: CASSLETSKYRLGEQYF
CDR3 DNA: TGCGCCAGCAGCTTGGAGACTAGCAAGTATCGGCTTGGCGAGCAGTACTTC

J gene: TRBJ1-5
V gene: TRBV29-1
clone size: NA
D gene: NA
CDR3 protein: CSVGRGVGQPQHF
CDR3 DNA: TGCAGCGTTGGTCGGGGGGTTGGACAGCCCCAGCATTTT

J gene: TRBJ2-3
V gene: TRBV21-1
clone size: few
D gene: NA
CDR3 protein: CASSSAGARTDTQYF
CDR3 DNA: TGTGCCAGCAGCTCTGCAGGGGCGCGCACAGATACGCAGTATTTT

J gene: TRBJ2-6
V gene: TRBV5-1
clone size: few
D gene: NA
CDR3 protein: CASSLAGRQANVLTF
CDR3 DNA: TGCGCCAGCAGCTTGGCCGGTCGGCAGGCCAACGTCCTGACTTTC

J gene: TRBJ1-1
V gene: TRBV12-3/TRBV12-4
clone size: NA
D gene: NA
CDR3 protein: CASSRGDGAFF
CDR3 DNA: TGTGCCAGCAGTAGAGGGGACGGAGCTTTCTTT

J gene: TRBJ1-2
V gene: TRBV12-3/TRBV12-4
clone size: few
D gene: NA
CDR3 protein: CASSEGGGNYGYTF
CDR3 DNA: TGTGCCAGCAGTGAAGGGGGAGGAAACTATGGCTACACCTTC

J gene: TRBJ2-7
V gene: TRBV6-5
clone size: few
D gene: NA
CDR3 protein: CASSYSNFRHEQYF
CDR3 DNA: TGTGCCAGCAGTTACTCGAACTTTCGCCACGAGCAGTACTTC

J gene: TRBJ2-7
V gene: TRBV12-3/TRBV12-4
clone size: NA
D gene: NA
CDR3 protein: CASSLVHGLSSYEQYF
CDR3 DNA: TGTGCCAGCAGTTTAGTCCACGGTTTAAGCTCCTACGAGCAGTACTTC

J gene: TRBJ2-5
V gene: TRBV6-1
clone size: NA
D gene: NA
CDR3 protein: CASSEAFPPQYF
CDR3 DNA: TGTGCCAGCAGTGAAGCGTTCCCACCCCAGTACTTC

J gene: TRBJ1-5
V gene: TRBV20-1
clone size: NA
D gene: NA
CDR3 protein: CSARENSPQRNQPQHF
CDR3 DNA: TGCAGTGCTAGAGAGAACTCCCCCCAGCGCAATCAGCCCCAGCATTTT

J gene: TRBJ2-5
V gene: TRBV20-1
clone size: NA
D gene: NA
CDR3 protein: CSARGEVETQYF
CDR3 DNA: TGCAGTGCTAGAGGGGAAGTGGAGACCCAGTACTTC

J gene: TRBJ1-2
V gene: TRBV5-1
clone size: NA
D gene: TRBD1
CDR3 protein: CASSLGLDRAYGYTF
CDR3 DNA: TGCGCCAGCAGCTTGGGCCTCGACAGGGCCTATGGCTACACCTTC

J gene: TRBJ2-5
V gene: TRBV28
clone size: few
D gene: NA
CDR3 protein: CASSSTGLNQETQYF
CDR3 DNA: TGTGCCAGCAGCTCCACTGGACTCAATCAAGAGACCCAGTACTTC

J gene: TRBJ1-2
V gene: TRBV27
clone size: few
D gene: NA
CDR3 protein: CASSTNRAQGNLYGYTF
CDR3 DNA: TGTGCCAGCAGCACTAACAGGGCCCAAGGAAACCTCTATGGCTACACCTTC

J gene: TRBJ2-1
V gene: TRBV25-1
clone size: once
D gene: NA
CDR3 protein: CASRVSSYNEQFF
CDR3 DNA: TGTGCCAGCCGCGTTAGCTCCTACAATGAGCAGTTCTTC

J gene: TRBJ2-1
V gene: TRBV15
clone size: few
D gene: TRBD1
CDR3 protein: CATSDTGVSSSYNEQFF
CDR3 DNA: TGTGCCACCAGCGACACAGGGGTCTCCAGCTCCTACAATGAGCAGTTCTTC

J gene: TRBJ1-2
V gene: TRBV2
clone size: NA
D gene: NA
CDR3 protein: CASALRGNYGYTF
CDR3 DNA: TGTGCCAGCGCCTTACGGGGAAACTATGGCTACACCTTC

J gene: TRBJ2-7
V gene: TRBV3-1
clone size: NA
D gene: NA
CDR3 protein: CASSQGQPNEQYF
CDR3 DNA: TGTGCCAGCAGCCAAGGTCAGCCCAACGAGCAGTACTTC

J gene: TRBJ2-5
V gene: TRBV7-3
clone size: few
D gene: TRBD1
CDR3 protein: CASSRTGQGETQYF
CDR3 DNA: TGTGCCAGCAGCCGGACAGGGCAAGGAGAGACCCAGTACTTC

J gene: TRBJ1-2
V gene: TRBV20-1
clone size: NA
D gene: NA
CDR3 protein: CSARPLGGSDGYTF
CDR3 DNA: TGCAGTGCTAGGCCCCTAGGAGGGTCAGATGGCTACACCTTC

J gene: TRBJ1-5
V gene: TRBV6-2/TRBV6-3
clone size: NA
D gene: NA
CDR3 protein: CASSFRGPEPQHF
CDR3 DNA: TGTGCCAGCAGTTTCAGGGGCCCGGAGCCCCAGCATTTT

J gene: TRBJ2-7
V gene: TRBV7-2
clone size: NA
D gene: TRBD1
CDR3 protein: CASSLSSGGASLEQYF
CDR3 DNA: TGTGCCAGCAGCTTAAGCTCAGGGGGCGCCTCTCTCGAGCAGTACTTC